Included here is one T cell receptor (beta chain) sequence, with context. Its antigen is unidentified. In triplicate, each CD8+ T cell subset was sorted at 250,000 to 350,000 cells per replicate. Naivety in CD8+ T cells corresponded to a CD45RO-CCR7+CD27+CD95- phenotype. The data were taken from a study of CXCR3-negative and CXCR3-positive naive CD8 T cells. Across the study: Roughly 140 million TRB reads in total, about 1.5 +/- 0.3 million per library. The study's findings and limits: Hydrophobicity of TRB CDR3s was greater in CXCR3-positive naive cells than in CXCR3-negative naive cells. TRB CDR3 properties were used to infer TCR strength, and surface CD5 was comparable between naive subsets.

The study made its TRB cDNA libraries by 5' RACE, adding UMI labels. TCRdb processed the 5' RACE reads again and assigns one entry to each CDR3 protein, with no DNA. This table holds approximately 140,000 distinct CDR3 sequences. Per the germline V gene, CDR1 is WSHSY and CDR2 is SAAADI. The CDR3 runs to 18 residues. Sequencing was carried out using naive CXCR3+ CD8+ T cells from blood. Subset: CD45RO-CCR7+CD27+CD95- naive CD8+ T cells expressing CXCR3 (TNR3+). The sequence was obtained from a human donor in good health. Some clones in this sample may be carry-over from other donors' samples. V usage is TRBV10-2 and J usage is TRBJ2-2; with no DNA, the TCRdb D assignment of TRBD1 cannot be verified. The CDR3 loop reads CASANLAGHNPNTGELFF.